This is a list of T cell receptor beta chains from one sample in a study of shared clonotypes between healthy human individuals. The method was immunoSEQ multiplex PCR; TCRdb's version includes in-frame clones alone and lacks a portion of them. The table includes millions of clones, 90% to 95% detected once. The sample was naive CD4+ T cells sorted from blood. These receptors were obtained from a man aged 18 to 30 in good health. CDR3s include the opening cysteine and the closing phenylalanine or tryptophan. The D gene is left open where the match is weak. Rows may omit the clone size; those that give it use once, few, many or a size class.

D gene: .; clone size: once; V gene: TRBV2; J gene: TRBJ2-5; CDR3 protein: CASSWLAQETQYF; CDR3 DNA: TGTGCCAGCAGTTGGCTAGCTCAAGAGACCCAGTACTTC
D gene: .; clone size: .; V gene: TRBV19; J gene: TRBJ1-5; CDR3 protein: CASSIGYGGRQPQHF; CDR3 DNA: TGTGCCAGTAGTATAGGGTACGGGGGGCGACAGCCCCAGCATTTT
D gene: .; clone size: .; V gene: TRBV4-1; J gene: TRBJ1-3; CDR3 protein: CASSQEWQRTGGNTIYF; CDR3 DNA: TGCGCCAGCAGCCAAGAATGGCAGCGCACGGGAGGAAACACCATATATTTT
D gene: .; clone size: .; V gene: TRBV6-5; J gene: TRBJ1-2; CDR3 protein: CASSYSYLFNYGYTF; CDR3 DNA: TGTGCCAGCAGTTACTCCTATCTTTTTAACTATGGCTACACCTTC
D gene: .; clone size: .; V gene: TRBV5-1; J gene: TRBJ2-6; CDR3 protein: CASNPGLVAGANVLTF; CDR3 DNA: TGCGCCAGCAACCCCGGTCTGGTTGCTGGGGCCAACGTCCTGACTTTC
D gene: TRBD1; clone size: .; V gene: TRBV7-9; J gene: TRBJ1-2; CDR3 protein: CASSLAGQGGGYTF; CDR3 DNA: TGTGCCAGCAGCTTAGCTGGCCAGGGGGGTGGCTACACCTTC
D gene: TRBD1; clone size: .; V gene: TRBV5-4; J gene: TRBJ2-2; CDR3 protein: CASSSTGENTGELFF; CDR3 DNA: TGTGCCAGCAGCTCGACAGGGGAAAACACCGGGGAGCTGTTTTTT
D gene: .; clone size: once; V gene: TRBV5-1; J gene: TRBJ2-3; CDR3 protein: CASYLADPLTDTQYF; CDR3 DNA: TGCGCCAGCTATTTAGCGGACCCCCTCACAGATACGCAGTATTTT
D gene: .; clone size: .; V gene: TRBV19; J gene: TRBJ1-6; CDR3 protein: CATWGRNSPLHF; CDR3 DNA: TGTGCCACGTGGGGCAGGAATTCACCCCTCCACTTT
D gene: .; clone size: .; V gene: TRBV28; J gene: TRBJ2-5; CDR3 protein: CASSLMSPETQYF; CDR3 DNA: TGTGCCAGCAGTTTAATGTCACCCGAGACCCAGTACTTC
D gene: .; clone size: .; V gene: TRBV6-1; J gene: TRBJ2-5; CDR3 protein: CASRKRGQETQYF; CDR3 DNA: TGTGCCAGCAGGAAGAGGGGCCAAGAGACCCAGTACTTC
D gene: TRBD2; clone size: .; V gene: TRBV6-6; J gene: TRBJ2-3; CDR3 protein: CASSSGVLAGADTQYF; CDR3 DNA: TGTGCCAGCAGTTCCGGGGTACTAGCGGGGGCAGATACGCAGTATTTT
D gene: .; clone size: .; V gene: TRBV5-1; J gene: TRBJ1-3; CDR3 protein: CASSLYPGFSSGNTIYF; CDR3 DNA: TGCGCCAGCAGCTTGTACCCAGGGTTCTCTTCTGGAAACACCATATATTTT
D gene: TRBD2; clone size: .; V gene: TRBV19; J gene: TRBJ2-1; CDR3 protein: CAVGTSGNNEQFF; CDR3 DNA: TGTGCCGTCGGGACTAGCGGAAACAATGAGCAGTTCTTC
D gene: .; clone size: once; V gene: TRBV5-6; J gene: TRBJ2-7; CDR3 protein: CASSPWGGPPYEQYF; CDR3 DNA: TGTGCCAGCAGCCCGTGGGGGGGGCCGCCCTACGAGCAGTACTTC
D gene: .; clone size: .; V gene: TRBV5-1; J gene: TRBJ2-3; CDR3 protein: CASSPGRTPRTDTQYF; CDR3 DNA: TGCGCCAGCAGCCCGGGGAGGACTCCCCGCACAGATACGCAGTATTTT
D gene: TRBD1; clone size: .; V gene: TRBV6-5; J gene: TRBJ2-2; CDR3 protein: CASRSGQGGTGELFF; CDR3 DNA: TGTGCCAGCAGATCGGGACAGGGTGGCACCGGGGAGCTGTTTTTT
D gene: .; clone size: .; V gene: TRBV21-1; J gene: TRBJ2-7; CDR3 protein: CASSKKGREGSYEQYF; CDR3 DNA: TGTGCCAGCAGCAAAAAGGGACGAGAAGGATCCTACGAGCAGTACTTC
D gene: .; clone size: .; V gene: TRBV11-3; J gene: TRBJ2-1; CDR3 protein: CASSPPHRAGNEQFF; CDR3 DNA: TGTGCCAGCAGCCCCCCCCATAGGGCAGGCAATGAGCAGTTCTTC
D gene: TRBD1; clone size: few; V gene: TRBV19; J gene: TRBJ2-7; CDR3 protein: CASAQPGQSIYEQYF; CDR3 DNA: TGTGCCAGTGCTCAACCGGGACAGTCAATCTACGAGCAGTACTTC
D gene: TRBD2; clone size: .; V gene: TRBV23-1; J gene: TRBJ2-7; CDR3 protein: CASSQPRGSGVYEQYF; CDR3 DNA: TGCGCCAGCAGTCAACCCCGTGGTAGCGGGGTCTACGAGCAGTACTTC
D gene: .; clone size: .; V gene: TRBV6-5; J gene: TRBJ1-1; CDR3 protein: CASSSPGGRGTEAFF; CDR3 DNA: TGTGCCAGCAGTAGCCCCGGGGGGCGGGGCACTGAAGCTTTCTTT
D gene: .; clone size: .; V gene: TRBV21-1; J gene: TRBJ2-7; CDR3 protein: CARGGGPNEQYF; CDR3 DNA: TGTGCCAGGGGTGGGGGGCCCAACGAGCAGTACTTC
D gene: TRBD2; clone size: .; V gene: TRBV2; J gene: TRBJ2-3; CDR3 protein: CASSDSLAGADTQYF; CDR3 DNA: TGTGCCAGCAGTGACTCCCTAGCGGGGGCAGATACGCAGTATTTT
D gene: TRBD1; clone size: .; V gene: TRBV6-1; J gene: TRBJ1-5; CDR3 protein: CASFSGQSNQPQHF; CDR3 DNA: TGTGCCAGCTTCTCGGGACAGAGCAATCAGCCCCAGCATTTT
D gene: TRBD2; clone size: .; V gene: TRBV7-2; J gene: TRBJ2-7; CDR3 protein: CASSSTGTSYEQYF; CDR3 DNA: TGTGCCAGCAGCTCAACCGGGACTAGCTACGAGCAGTACTTC
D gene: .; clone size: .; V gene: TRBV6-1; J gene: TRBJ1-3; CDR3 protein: CASSDNSGRGFTGNTIYF; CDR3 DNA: TGTGCCAGCAGTGACAATTCAGGTCGGGGGTTCACTGGAAACACCATATATTTT
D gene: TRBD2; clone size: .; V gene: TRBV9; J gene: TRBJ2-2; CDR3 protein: CASRTSGNTGELFF; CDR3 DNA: TGTGCCAGCCGGACTAGCGGTAACACCGGGGAGCTGTTTTTT
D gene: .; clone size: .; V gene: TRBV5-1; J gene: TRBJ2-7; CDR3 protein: CASSPQAIRGGPTYEQYF; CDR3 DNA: TGCGCCAGCAGCCCCCAGGCCATCAGGGGCGGACCTACCTACGAGCAGTACTTC
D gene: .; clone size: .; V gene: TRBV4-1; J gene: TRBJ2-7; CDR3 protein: CASSQAGRPEQYF; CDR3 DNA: TGCGCCAGCAGCCAAGCCGGCCGGCCCGAGCAGTACTTC
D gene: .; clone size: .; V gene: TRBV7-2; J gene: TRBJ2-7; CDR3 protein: CASPGGSGEAYEQYF; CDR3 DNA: TGTGCCTCCCCTGGGGGCAGCGGGGAAGCCTACGAGCAGTACTTC
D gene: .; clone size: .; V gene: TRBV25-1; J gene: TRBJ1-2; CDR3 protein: CASSESRTYGYTF; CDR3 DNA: TGTGCCAGCAGTGAATCCCGGACCTATGGCTACACCTTC
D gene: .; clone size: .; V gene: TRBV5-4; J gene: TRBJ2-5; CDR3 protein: CASSYPVGVETQYF; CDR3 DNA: TGTGCCAGCAGCTACCCGGTAGGGGTAGAGACCCAGTACTTC
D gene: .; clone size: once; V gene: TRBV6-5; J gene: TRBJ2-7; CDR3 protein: CASMDRIYEQYF; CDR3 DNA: TGTGCCAGCATGGACAGAATCTACGAGCAGTACTTC